The present T cell receptor (beta chain) was sequenced within a study of blood T cell repertoires in COVID-19. Study summary: Acute-phase and convalescent COVID-19 samples originated in the United States, Italy and Spain. PBMCs, B-cell-depleted T cells, or T cells were the source of the cDNA or gDNA that made up the material.

The authors' processing: Nucleated cell counts were estimated from reference gene primer amplification. The protocol was immunoSEQ multiplex PCR, while the TCRdb copy is restricted to in-frame clones and leaves out a portion. The V and J calls and the clone size are those of that table, but D and trimming were determined from the DNA. The data show tens of thousands of clones, with more than 85% seen just once and over 2% held by the top ten. The TCR was taken from a man between 60 and 75 years old with acute or convalescent COVID-19. Material: peripheral blood.

CDR3 in amino acids: CASTGDWENIQYF. The CDR3 DNA follows: TGTGCCTCTACAGGGGACTGGGAAAACATTCAGTACTTC. The genes are TRBV30 and TRBJ2-4, with TRBD1 as a possible D gene (7 bases). This CDR3 has 13 residues. The V end lost 7 bases, the J end lost 5 bases, and 15 bases lay between the germline ends. Germline V gene sequence: CDR1 GTSNPN, CDR2 SVGIG (reference sequence).